This is a list of T cell receptor beta chains from one sample in a study of cytomegalovirus exposure and HLA in healthy donors. The table came from immunoSEQ multiplex PCR; TCRdb's copy has only in-frame clones and leaves some out. This table has about 160,000 clones, roughly 91% appearing once. The source material was PBMCs. Every receptor here comes from a man between 18 and 29 years old in good health and CMV-seropositive. The CDR3 runs from the conserved cysteine through the conserved F or W. The order of the fields is CDR3 length, clone size, J gene, D gene, V gene, CDR3 protein, CDR3 DNA. A D gene is named only where the DNA matches it firmly. The size entry is marked missing in some rows and otherwise reads once, few, many or a size class.

len: 15
abundance: .
j_gene: TRBJ2-1
d_gene: TRBD1
v_gene: TRBV5-1
CDR3aa: CASSLDPGGYDEQFF
CDR3nt: TGCGCCAGCAGCTTGGATCCAGGGGGCTACGATGAGCAGTTCTTC

len: 15
abundance: .
j_gene: TRBJ1-3
d_gene: .
v_gene: TRBV19
CDR3aa: CASSPQGDSGNTIYF
CDR3nt: TGTGCCAGTAGTCCTCAGGGCGACTCTGGAAACACCATATATTTT

len: 15
abundance: .
j_gene: TRBJ2-2
d_gene: TRBD2
v_gene: TRBV29-1
CDR3aa: CSVGAGTAGSGELFF
CDR3nt: TGCAGCGTTGGAGCGGGAACCGCCGGGAGCGGGGAGCTGTTTTTT

len: 15
abundance: .
j_gene: TRBJ1-3
d_gene: .
v_gene: TRBV6-1
CDR3aa: CASSGQFVSGNTIYF
CDR3nt: TGTGCCAGCAGCGGACAGTTTGTCTCTGGAAACACCATATATTTT

len: 14
abundance: .
j_gene: TRBJ2-7
d_gene: TRBD1
v_gene: TRBV9
CDR3aa: CASSIDQGAYEQYF
CDR3nt: TGTGCCAGCAGTATAGATCAGGGGGCGTACGAGCAGTACTTC

len: 16
abundance: .
j_gene: TRBJ2-5
d_gene: .
v_gene: TRBV7-9
CDR3aa: CASSLGFRAGKETQYF
CDR3nt: TGTGCCAGCAGCTTAGGCTTCAGGGCTGGGAAAGAGACCCAGTACTTC

len: 13
abundance: .
j_gene: TRBJ2-5
d_gene: TRBD1
v_gene: TRBV2
CDR3aa: CASKDRNQETQYF
CDR3nt: TGTGCCAGCAAGGACAGGAACCAAGAGACCCAGTACTTC

len: 13
abundance: many
j_gene: TRBJ1-4
d_gene: .
v_gene: TRBV5-1
CDR3aa: CASSLNLFEKLFF
CDR3nt: TGCGCCAGCAGCTTGAACTTGTTTGAAAAACTGTTTTTT

len: 14
abundance: .
j_gene: TRBJ2-7
d_gene: .
v_gene: TRBV30
CDR3aa: CAWSVGGGLYEQYF
CDR3nt: TGTGCCTGGAGTGTAGGGGGAGGGCTGTACGAGCAGTACTTC

len: 13
abundance: .
j_gene: TRBJ2-7
d_gene: .
v_gene: TRBV28
CDR3aa: CASMGSGAYEQYF
CDR3nt: TGTGCCAGCATGGGGTCAGGGGCCTACGAGCAGTACTTC

len: 17
abundance: .
j_gene: TRBJ2-6
d_gene: .
v_gene: TRBV7-6
CDR3aa: CASSLGSGSSGANVLTF
CDR3nt: TGTGCCAGCAGCTTAGGTTCGGGAAGCTCTGGGGCCAACGTCCTGACTTTC

len: 14
abundance: .
j_gene: TRBJ2-3
d_gene: .
v_gene: TRBV4-1
CDR3aa: CASSPPGVTDTQYF
CDR3nt: TGCGCCAGCAGCCCACCGGGAGTCACAGATACGCAGTATTTT

len: 13
abundance: .
j_gene: TRBJ2-2
d_gene: .
v_gene: TRBV5-6
CDR3aa: CASSFDTTGELFF
CDR3nt: TGTGCCAGCAGCTTCGACACCACCGGGGAGCTGTTTTTT

len: 14
abundance: .
j_gene: TRBJ2-7
d_gene: .
v_gene: TRBV28
CDR3aa: CASSFRVSSYEQYF
CDR3nt: TGTGCCAGCAGTTTCCGGGTGAGCTCCTACGAGCAGTACTTC

len: 16
abundance: .
j_gene: TRBJ1-4
d_gene: TRBD1
v_gene: TRBV25-1
CDR3aa: CASSKGDRANNEKLFF
CDR3nt: TGTGCCAGCAGTAAAGGGGACAGGGCAAATAATGAAAAACTGTTTTTT

len: 15
abundance: .
j_gene: TRBJ2-1
d_gene: TRBD2
v_gene: TRBV2
CDR3aa: CASNLLAGAYNEQFF
CDR3nt: TGTGCCAGCAATCTACTAGCGGGGGCCTACAATGAGCAGTTCTTC

len: 13
abundance: .
j_gene: TRBJ2-5
d_gene: .
v_gene: TRBV4-2
CDR3aa: CASSPTRYETQYF
CDR3nt: TGTGCCAGCAGCCCTACTCGATACGAGACCCAGTACTTC

len: 15
abundance: .
j_gene: TRBJ2-7
d_gene: .
v_gene: TRBV7-9
CDR3aa: CASSLEGGLTVEQYF
CDR3nt: TGTGCCAGCAGCTTAGAAGGAGGGTTGACGGTCGAGCAGTACTTC

len: 15
abundance: .
j_gene: TRBJ2-7
d_gene: .
v_gene: TRBV5-1
CDR3aa: CASSSLPGVGYEQYF
CDR3nt: TGCGCCAGCAGCTCTCTCCCGGGGGTGGGCTACGAGCAGTACTTC

len: 13
abundance: once
j_gene: TRBJ2-7
d_gene: .
v_gene: TRBV29-1
CDR3aa: CSVEPDRAYEQYF
CDR3nt: TGCAGCGTTGAACCGGACAGAGCCTACGAGCAGTACTTC

len: 17
abundance: .
j_gene: TRBJ2-3
d_gene: TRBD2
v_gene: TRBV7-9
CDR3aa: CASSLTGGRESTDTQYF
CDR3nt: TGTGCCAGCAGCTTAACTGGTGGGCGGGAGAGCACAGATACGCAGTATTTT

len: 17
abundance: .
j_gene: TRBJ1-5
d_gene: TRBD1
v_gene: TRBV27
CDR3aa: CASSPGQGKYGNQPQHF
CDR3nt: TGTGCCAGCAGTCCGGGACAGGGTAAATACGGCAATCAGCCCCAGCATTTT

len: 14
abundance: .
j_gene: TRBJ2-7
d_gene: .
v_gene: TRBV11-2
CDR3aa: CASSLGRGPYEQYF
CDR3nt: TGTGCCAGCAGCTTAGGGAGGGGTCCCTACGAGCAGTACTTC

len: 11
abundance: .
j_gene: TRBJ2-7
d_gene: .
v_gene: TRBV7-8
CDR3aa: CASSLYSEQYF
CDR3nt: TGTGCCAGCAGCTTATATAGCGAGCAGTACTTC

len: 20
abundance: .
j_gene: TRBJ2-3
d_gene: TRBD2
v_gene: TRBV5-1
CDR3aa: CASSLVYPGLAGVGTDTQYF
CDR3nt: TGCGCCAGCAGCTTGGTATATCCGGGACTAGCGGGAGTTGGGACAGATACGCAGTATTTT

len: 16
abundance: .
j_gene: TRBJ2-3
d_gene: TRBD2
v_gene: TRBV27
CDR3aa: CASSLRLAGTTDTQYF
CDR3nt: TGTGCCAGCAGTTTAAGACTAGCGGGAACCACAGATACGCAGTATTTT

len: 15
abundance: .
j_gene: TRBJ2-1
d_gene: TRBD2
v_gene: TRBV5-1
CDR3aa: CASSLTSGSGDEQFF
CDR3nt: TGCGCCAGCAGCTTAACTAGCGGGAGTGGGGATGAGCAGTTCTTC

len: 12
abundance: .
j_gene: TRBJ2-1
d_gene: .
v_gene: TRBV28
CDR3aa: CASGKTTEGQFF
CDR3nt: TGTGCCAGCGGTAAGACGACCGAGGGGCAGTTCTTC

len: 14
abundance: .
j_gene: TRBJ1-1
d_gene: .
v_gene: TRBV7-5
CDR3aa: CARSPQTVNTEAFF
CDR3nt: TGTGCCAGAAGCCCCCAGACAGTGAACACTGAAGCTTTCTTT

len: 16
abundance: .
j_gene: TRBJ2-2
d_gene: .
v_gene: TRBV18
CDR3aa: CASSPGRGTSPGELFF
CDR3nt: TGTGCCAGCTCACCGGGGCGCGGGACCTCACCCGGGGAGCTGTTTTTT

len: 16
abundance: .
j_gene: TRBJ2-2
d_gene: TRBD2
v_gene: TRBV7-9
CDR3aa: CASRGDGTKDGGELFF
CDR3nt: TGTGCCAGCAGGGGGGATGGGACTAAGGACGGCGGGGAGCTGTTTTTT

len: 13
abundance: .
j_gene: TRBJ2-7
d_gene: .
v_gene: TRBV12-5
CDR3aa: CASGLVLSGEQYF
CDR3nt: TGTGCTAGTGGTTTGGTACTTTCGGGGGAGCAGTACTTC

len: 14
abundance: .
j_gene: TRBJ2-1
d_gene: .
v_gene: TRBV7-9
CDR3aa: CASSRRESYNEQFF
CDR3nt: TGTGCCAGCAGCCGACGGGAGTCCTACAATGAGCAGTTCTTC

len: 13
abundance: .
j_gene: TRBJ2-7
d_gene: .
v_gene: TRBV5-4
CDR3aa: CASSLDPGREQYF
CDR3nt: TGTGCCAGCAGCTTGGATCCAGGGAGGGAGCAGTACTTC

len: 14
abundance: .
j_gene: TRBJ2-7
d_gene: TRBD1
v_gene: TRBV9
CDR3aa: CASSAGTGTYEQYF
CDR3nt: TGTGCCAGCAGCGCCGGGACAGGGACCTACGAGCAGTACTTC

len: 15
abundance: .
j_gene: TRBJ2-3
d_gene: .
v_gene: TRBV13
CDR3aa: CASSLAQGYTDTQYF
CDR3nt: TGTGCCAGCAGCTTAGCGCAGGGGTACACAGATACGCAGTATTTT

len: 17
abundance: .
j_gene: TRBJ2-1
d_gene: .
v_gene: TRBV5-1
CDR3aa: CASRGDLDYWTPNEQFF
CDR3nt: TGCGCCAGCAGGGGAGACTTGGACTATTGGACCCCCAATGAGCAGTTCTTC

len: 13
abundance: .
j_gene: TRBJ1-1
d_gene: .
v_gene: TRBV11-3
CDR3aa: CASSTEGTSEAFF
CDR3nt: TGTGCCAGCAGCACAGAAGGGACAAGCGAAGCTTTCTTT

len: 14
abundance: .
j_gene: TRBJ2-1
d_gene: TRBD2
v_gene: TRBV28
CDR3aa: CASSKAGVRNEQFF
CDR3nt: TGTGCCAGCAGCAAAGCGGGAGTAAGGAATGAGCAGTTCTTC

len: 17
abundance: .
j_gene: TRBJ1-1
d_gene: TRBD1
v_gene: TRBV29-1
CDR3aa: CSVEDPRTGGVGTEAFF
CDR3nt: TGCAGCGTTGAAGATCCCCGGACAGGGGGTGTAGGCACTGAAGCTTTCTTT

len: 15
abundance: .
j_gene: TRBJ2-7
d_gene: .
v_gene: TRBV11-2
CDR3aa: CASSLVATSRYEQYF
CDR3nt: TGTGCCAGCAGCTTAGTGGCAACCTCCCGCTACGAGCAGTACTTC

len: 11
abundance: .
j_gene: TRBJ1-1
d_gene: .
v_gene: TRBV28
CDR3aa: CVSLVNTEAFF
CDR3nt: TGTGTCTCCCTAGTGAACACTGAAGCTTTCTTT

len: 16
abundance: .
j_gene: TRBJ2-2
d_gene: .
v_gene: TRBV30
CDR3aa: CAWSAISTANTGELFF
CDR3nt: TGTGCCTGGAGTGCTATTTCGACTGCGAACACCGGGGAGCTGTTTTTT

len: 15
abundance: once
j_gene: TRBJ2-7
d_gene: TRBD2
v_gene: TRBV10-2
CDR3aa: CASSGGRALIYEQYF
CDR3nt: TGCGCCAGCAGTGGAGGGAGGGCCTTGATTTACGAGCAGTACTTC

len: 14
abundance: .
j_gene: TRBJ2-5
d_gene: TRBD1
v_gene: TRBV6-6
CDR3aa: CASSPGGARETQYF
CDR3nt: TGTGCCAGCAGCCCAGGGGGCGCGCGGGAGACCCAGTACTTC

len: 13
abundance: .
j_gene: TRBJ2-7
d_gene: .
v_gene: TRBV13
CDR3aa: CASSLGDSREQYF
CDR3nt: TGTGCCAGCAGCTTAGGGGACAGCCGCGAGCAGTACTTC

len: 14
abundance: .
j_gene: TRBJ1-1
d_gene: .
v_gene: TRBV11-2
CDR3aa: CASSLEPGYPEAFF
CDR3nt: TGTGCCAGCAGCTTAGAGCCAGGGTACCCTGAAGCTTTCTTT

len: 18
abundance: .
j_gene: TRBJ2-1
d_gene: TRBD2
v_gene: TRBV11-3
CDR3aa: CASSLASSGGGSYNEQFF
CDR3nt: TGTGCCAGCAGCTTAGCCTCTAGCGGGGGGGGCTCCTACAATGAGCAGTTCTTC

len: 14
abundance: .
j_gene: TRBJ1-1
d_gene: TRBD1
v_gene: TRBV5-4
CDR3aa: CASSSGQVNTEAFF
CDR3nt: TGTGCCAGCAGCTCCGGACAGGTGAACACTGAAGCTTTCTTT

len: 15
abundance: .
j_gene: TRBJ1-3
d_gene: .
v_gene: TRBV15
CDR3aa: CATSRDIISGNTIYF
CDR3nt: TGTGCCACCAGCAGAGATATAATCTCTGGAAACACCATATATTTT

len: 16
abundance: once
j_gene: TRBJ2-1
d_gene: TRBD2
v_gene: TRBV5-7
CDR3aa: CATVTSGNSPYNEQFF
CDR3nt: TGTGCCACCGTGACTAGCGGGAATTCTCCTTACAATGAGCAGTTCTTC

len: 15
abundance: .
j_gene: TRBJ2-7
d_gene: TRBD2
v_gene: TRBV9
CDR3aa: CASSETSGHSYEQYF
CDR3nt: TGTGCCAGCAGCGAAACTAGCGGGCATTCCTACGAGCAGTACTTC

len: 17
abundance: .
j_gene: TRBJ2-1
d_gene: TRBD2
v_gene: TRBV18
CDR3aa: CASSPPFLAGMQNEQFF
CDR3nt: TGTGCCAGCTCACCACCGTTTTTAGCGGGGATGCAGAATGAGCAGTTCTTC

len: 14
abundance: .
j_gene: TRBJ2-3
d_gene: .
v_gene: TRBV7-3
CDR3aa: CASSLYGVSDTQYF
CDR3nt: TGTGCCAGCAGCTTATACGGGGTATCAGATACGCAGTATTTT

len: 16
abundance: .
j_gene: TRBJ2-1
d_gene: TRBD2
v_gene: TRBV7-3
CDR3aa: CASSLMSGRTYNEQFF
CDR3nt: TGTGCCAGCAGCTTAATGAGCGGGAGAACCTACAATGAGCAGTTCTTC

len: 13
abundance: .
j_gene: TRBJ1-2
d_gene: .
v_gene: TRBV19
CDR3aa: CASRIGGSNGYTF
CDR3nt: TGTGCCAGTAGAATAGGAGGGTCTAATGGCTACACCTTC

len: 17
abundance: .
j_gene: TRBJ2-3
d_gene: .
v_gene: TRBV4-2
CDR3aa: CASSQGNQRIRTDTQYF
CDR3nt: TGTGCCAGCAGCCAAGGAAACCAGCGGATACGCACAGATACGCAGTATTTT